Detailed here is one TCR beta chain. TCR beta libraries were built with iRepertoire HTBI primers and Arm-PCR of CDR3 regions. TCRdb redid the calling of the multiplex PCR reads with MiXCR, one entry per CDR3 protein. Of around 320,000 distinct CDR3 sequences in the sample, about a sixth were seen once. Time point described: newly diagnosed GD, antithyroid drugs for less than 3 months. Extracted PBMC RNA gave rise to the TCR library. As collected, the peripheral blood samples measured about 10 milliliters each and went into EDTA tubes. The sample comes from a study of regulatory T cells in long-lasting Graves disease. In germline, CDR1 is LNHDA, CDR2 SQIVND (reference sequence). The ends were cut back, 3 bases at V and 1 base at J, with 8 bases in the middle. This CDR3 contains 14 residues. The same data also went into a second study, on T cells in Graves' hyperthyroidism and ophthalmopathy. That work contributes: The diagnostic basis comprised clinical symptoms, serum thyroxine and TRAb, thyroid ultrasound and orbital computed tomography.

This specimen was peripheral blood mononuclear cells (PBMCs), taken at new diagnosis, from a patient treated with antithyroid drugs. J is TRBJ2-3 and V is TRBV19; D is uncertain. The receptor was isolated from a middle-aged man with Graves disease. The CDR3 here is CASSIRHGTDTQYF. The CDR3 DNA follows: TGTGCCAGTAGTATTCGGCACGGCACAGATACGCAGTATTTT.